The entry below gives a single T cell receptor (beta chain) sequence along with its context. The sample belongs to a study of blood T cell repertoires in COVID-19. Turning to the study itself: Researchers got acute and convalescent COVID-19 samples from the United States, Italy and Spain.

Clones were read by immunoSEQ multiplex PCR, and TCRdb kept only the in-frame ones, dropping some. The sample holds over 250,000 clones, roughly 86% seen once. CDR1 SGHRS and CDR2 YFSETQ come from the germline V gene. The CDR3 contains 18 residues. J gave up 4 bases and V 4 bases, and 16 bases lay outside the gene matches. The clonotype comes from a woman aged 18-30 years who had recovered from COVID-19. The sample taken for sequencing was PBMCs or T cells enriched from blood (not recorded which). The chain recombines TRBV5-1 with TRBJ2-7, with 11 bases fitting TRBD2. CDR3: CASSPRLAGGGPGYEQYF. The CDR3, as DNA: TGCGCCAGCAGCCCCCGCCTAGCGGGGGGAGGTCCGGGTTACGAGCAGTACTTC.